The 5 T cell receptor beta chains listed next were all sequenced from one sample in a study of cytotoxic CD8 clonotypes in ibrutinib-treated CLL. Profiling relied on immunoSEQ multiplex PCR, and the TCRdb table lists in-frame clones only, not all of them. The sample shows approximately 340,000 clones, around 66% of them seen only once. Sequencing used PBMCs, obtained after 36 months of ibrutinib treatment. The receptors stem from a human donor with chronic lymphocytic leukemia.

The CDR3 sequence: CASSHRTSGTDTQYF. The CDR3 DNA reads TGTGCCAGCAGCCACCGGACTAGCGGCACAGATACGCAGTATTTT. The chain combines TRBV2 with TRBJ2-3, with TRBD2 matching over 9 bases. V was clipped by 6 bases and J by 1 base; unmatched bases: 5. Germline values: CDR1 SNHLY, CDR2 FYNNEI. The CDR3 totals 15 residues. The full variable domain, rest sourced from reference TRBV2 and TRBJ2-3, is EPEVTQTPSHQVTQMGQEVILRCVPISNHLYFYWYRQILGQKVEFLVSFYNNEISEKSEIFDDQFSVERPDGSNFTLKIRSTKLEDSAMYFCASSHRTSGTDTQYFGPGTRLTVL.

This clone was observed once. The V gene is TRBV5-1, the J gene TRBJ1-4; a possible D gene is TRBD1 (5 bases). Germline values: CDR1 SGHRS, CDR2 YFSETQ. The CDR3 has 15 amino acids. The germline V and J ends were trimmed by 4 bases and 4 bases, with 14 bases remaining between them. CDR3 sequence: CASSVAPQGNEKLFF. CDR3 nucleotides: TGCGCCAGCAGCGTTGCCCCCCAGGGTAATGAAAAACTGTTTTTT.

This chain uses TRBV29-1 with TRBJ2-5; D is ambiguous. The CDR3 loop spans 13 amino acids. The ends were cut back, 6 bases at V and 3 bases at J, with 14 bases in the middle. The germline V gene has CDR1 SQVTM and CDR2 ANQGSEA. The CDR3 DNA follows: TGCAGCGTAAGCTCCGGTGCCGAAGAGACCCAGTACTTC. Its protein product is CSVSSGAEETQYF.

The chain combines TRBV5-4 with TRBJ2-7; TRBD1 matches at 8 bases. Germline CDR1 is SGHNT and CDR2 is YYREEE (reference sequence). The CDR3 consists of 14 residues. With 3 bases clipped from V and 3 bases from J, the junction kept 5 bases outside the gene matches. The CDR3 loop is CASSSSGQDYEQYF. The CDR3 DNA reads TGTGCCAGCAGCTCATCGGGACAGGACTACGAGCAGTACTTC.

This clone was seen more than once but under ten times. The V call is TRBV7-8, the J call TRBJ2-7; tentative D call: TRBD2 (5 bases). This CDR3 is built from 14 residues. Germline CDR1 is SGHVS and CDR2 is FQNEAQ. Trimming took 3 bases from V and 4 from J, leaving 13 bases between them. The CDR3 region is CASSLAAGGYEQYF. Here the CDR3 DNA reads TGTGCCAGCAGCTTGGCGGCAGGAGGATACGAGCAGTACTTC.